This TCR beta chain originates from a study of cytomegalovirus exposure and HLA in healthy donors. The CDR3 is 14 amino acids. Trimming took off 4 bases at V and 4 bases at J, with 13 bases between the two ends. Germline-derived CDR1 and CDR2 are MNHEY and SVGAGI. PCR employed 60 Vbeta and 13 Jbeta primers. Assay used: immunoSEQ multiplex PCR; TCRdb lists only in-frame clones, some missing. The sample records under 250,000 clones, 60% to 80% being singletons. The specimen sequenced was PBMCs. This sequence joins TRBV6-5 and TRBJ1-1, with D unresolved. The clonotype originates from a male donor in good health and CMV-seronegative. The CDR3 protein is CASSSIAPVTEAFF. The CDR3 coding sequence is TGTGCCAGCAGTTCTATCGCACCGGTCACTGAAGCTTTCTTT.